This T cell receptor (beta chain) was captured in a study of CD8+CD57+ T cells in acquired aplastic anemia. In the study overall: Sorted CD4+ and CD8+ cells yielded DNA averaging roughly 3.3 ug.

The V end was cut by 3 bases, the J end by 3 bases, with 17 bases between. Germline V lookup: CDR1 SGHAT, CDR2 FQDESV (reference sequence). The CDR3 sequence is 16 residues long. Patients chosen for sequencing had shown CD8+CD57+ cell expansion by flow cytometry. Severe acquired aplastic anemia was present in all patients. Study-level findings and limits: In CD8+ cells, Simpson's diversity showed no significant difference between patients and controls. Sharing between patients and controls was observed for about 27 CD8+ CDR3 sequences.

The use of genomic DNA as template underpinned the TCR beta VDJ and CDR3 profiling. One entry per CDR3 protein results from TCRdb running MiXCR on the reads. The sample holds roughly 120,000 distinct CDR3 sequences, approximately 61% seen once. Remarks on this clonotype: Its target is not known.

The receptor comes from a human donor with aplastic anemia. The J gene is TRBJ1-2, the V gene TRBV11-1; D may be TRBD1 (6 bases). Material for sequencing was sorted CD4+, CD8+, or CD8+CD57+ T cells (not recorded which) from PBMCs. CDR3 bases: TGTGCCAGCAGCTTGGCGGGTAGGGAGGGGGACTATGGCTACACCTTC. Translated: CASSLAGREGDYGYTF.